The 22 T cell receptor beta chains in this list originate from one sample, sequenced in a study of blood T cell repertoires in COVID-19 (dated by TCRdb to the early 2020s). The library was produced with the immunoSEQ multiplex PCR assay. TCRdb took over this immuneACCESS table, retaining in-frame rearrangements with V and J assigned. Such tables are incomplete; in checked studies, under half of the missing clones stem from an unresolved V gene, and the remainder is unexplained. This sample lists around 250,000 clones; almost 85% were detected once. The ten largest clones capture over 12% of the sample. The sequencing input was PBMCs or T cells enriched from blood (not recorded which). All receptors come from a man aged 40-50 years who had recovered from COVID-19.

This chain connects TRBV6-5 to TRBJ2-7; unclear D gene. Germline V CDR1 and CDR2: MNHEY, SVGAGI. This CDR3 is 13 amino acids long. V lost 6 bases and J 0 bases, leaving 9 bases between the germline ends. The CDR3 reads CASSLTYSYEQYF. The CDR3 DNA is TGTGCCAGCAGCCTGACTTACTCCTACGAGCAGTACTTC.

This clone appeared a few times. The chain recombines TRBV27 with TRBJ1-2, with 7 bases identical to TRBD1. Germline loops: CDR1 MNHEY, CDR2 SMNVEV (reference sequence). With V trimmed by 8 bases and J by 4 bases, 10 bases remained unmatched. The CDR3 contains 14 residues. CDR3 in DNA: TGTGCCAGCTCTCCCCGACAGGGAGGCTATGGCTACACCTTC. Protein sequence: CASSPRQGGYGYTF.

This clone was seen a few times. Sequence at one end of the junction differs from germline and may be a read error. Here the CDR3 DNA reads TGTGCCAGCAGCTTGTCGGGGTACTTCTCCTTC. It is translated as CASSLSGYFSF. The chain links TRBV7-9 to TRBJ2-7; weak D call: TRBD2 (5 bases). This CDR3 is 11 amino acids long. Per the germline V gene, CDR1 is SEHNR and CDR2 is FQNEAQ (reference sequence).

V usage is TRBV30 and J usage is TRBJ1-5, with 9 bases lining up with TRBD1. The V gene's germline CDR1 is GTSNPN and CDR2 SVGIG (reference sequence). There are 13 residues in the CDR3. Losses at the gene ends were 5 bases for V and 5 bases for J; bases not matched to a gene: 4. The CDR3: CAWSDRGDQPQHF. The CDR3 DNA reads TGTGCCTGGTCGGACAGGGGAGATCAGCCCCAGCATTTT.

V is TRBV5-6 and J is TRBJ2-1; 11 bases are a match to TRBD2. V dropped 0 bases and J dropped 7; count of bases not matched to a gene: 3. The CDR3 runs to 15 residues. CDR1 SGHDT and CDR2 YYEEEE come from the germline V gene. CDR3 protein: CASSLVTSGVNEQFF. Here the CDR3 DNA reads TGTGCCAGCAGCTTGGTGACTAGCGGGGTAAATGAGCAGTTCTTC. The full variable domain, rest sourced from reference TRBV5-6 and TRBJ2-1, is DAGVTQSPTHLIKTRGQQVTLRCSPKSGHDTVSWYQQALGQGPQFIFQYYEEEERQRGNFPDRFSGHQFPNYSSELNVNALLLGDSALYLCASSLVTSGVNEQFFGPGTRLTVL.

The genes are TRBV3-1 (or the pseudogene TRBV3-2) and TRBJ1-2; D is undetermined. Germline CDR1 reads LGHDT; CDR2 reads YNNKEL (reference sequence). The CDR3 has 14 amino acids. V was trimmed by 3 bases and J by 6 bases, leaving 14 bases between them. The CDR3 DNA is TGTGCCAGCAGCCATCTTTCCATGTCGGATGGCTACACCTTC. Translating it yields CASSHLSMSDGYTF.

The CDR3: CASSPFGTGGYYTEAFF. The CDR3, as DNA: TGTGCCAGCAGTCCCTTTGGGACAGGGGGCTACTACACTGAAGCTTTCTTT. The chain carries TRBV27 and TRBJ1-1; 12 nucleotides agree with TRBD1. CDR3 length: 17 amino acids. CDR1 is MNHEY, CDR2 SMNVEV, per germline (reference sequence). Trimming at V came to 5 bases and at J to 3 bases, leaving 10 bases not matched to a gene.

The gene calls are TRBV7-3 and TRBJ1-2, with D hard to call. Trimming pared 4 bases from V and 3 bases from J, leaving 21 bases between. CDR1 SGHTA and CDR2 FQGTGA come from the germline V gene. CDR3 length: 17 amino acids. CDR3 DNA: TGTGCCAGCAGCTCCCTCGCGCTCGCCGATACTTACTATGGCTACACCTTC. This gives the protein CASSSLALADTYYGYTF.

The chain joins TRBV2 to TRBJ1-1, with D maybe TRBD1 (6 bases). The ends were cut back, 6 bases at V and 7 bases at J, with 12 bases in the middle. The CDR3 has 12 residues. Germline CDR1 and CDR2: SNHLY and FYNNEI. CDR3 sequence: CASSLGQFEAFF. The CDR3 DNA reads TGTGCCAGCAGCCTCGGACAGTTTGAAGCTTTCTTT.

The rearrangement uses TRBV6-1 and TRBJ2-7, with 7 bases identical to TRBD1. The CDR3 spans 15 residues. The germline V gene encodes CDR1 MNHNS and CDR2 SASEGT. V lost 2 bases, J lost 2 bases, and 6 bases stayed unmatched. CDR3 sequence (DNA): TGTGCCAGCAGTGAAAGTGAGACAGGGACCTACGAGCAGTACTTC. It yields the protein CASSESETGTYEQYF.

V gene TRBV2 combines with J gene TRBJ1-3; D ambiguous. The CDR3 contains 13 residues. Trimming took off 3 bases at V and 6 bases at J, with 9 bases between the two ends. Germline CDR1 reads SNHLY; CDR2 reads FYNNEI. DNA of the CDR3: TGTGCCAGCAGTGACGGGGTTGCAAACACCATATATTTT. Translating it yields CASSDGVANTIYF.

This chain joins TRBV10-3 and TRBJ1-2; D gene uncertain. Germline V gene sequence: CDR1 ENHRY, CDR2 SYGVKD. The length of the CDR3 is 14 residues. Trimming cost V 3 bases and J 2 bases, with 10 bases left between them. The CDR3 here is CAISDKAGNYGYTF. For the CDR3, the DNA is TGTGCCATCAGTGACAAGGCGGGGAACTATGGCTACACCTTC.

V gene TRBV28 combines with J gene TRBJ2-3, with a possible D match to TRBD2 (5 bases). The germline V gene has CDR1 MDHEN and CDR2 SYDVKM. V lost 8 bases to trimming and J lost 0 bases, with 15 bases between them. This CDR3 contains 15 residues. This CDR3 reads CASLPGVSSTDTQYF. As DNA, the CDR3 is TGTGCCAGCCTACCCGGGGTTTCGAGCACAGATACGCAGTATTTT.

The rearrangement joins TRBV5-1 to TRBJ1-2, with D maybe TRBD1 (6 bases). Between the trimmed V and J ends, which lost 0 bases and 0 bases, there was a span of 6 bases. The CDR3 extends over 14 amino acids. The V gene's germline CDR1 is SGHRS and CDR2 YFSETQ. The CDR3: CASSLDRANYGYTF. DNA of the CDR3: TGCGCCAGCAGCTTGGACAGGGCTAACTATGGCTACACCTTC.

About this clone itself: One end of the junction is discordant with germline, which a read error may explain. The chain combines TRBV7-8 with TRBJ2-7; 9 bases are a match to TRBD2. The CDR3 is 14 residues long. CDR1 is SGHVS and CDR2 is FQNEAQ in the germline V gene. The CDR3, as DNA: TGTGCCAGCAGCCTAGCCCGGACTAGCGACGAGCAGTACTTC. Encoded protein: CASSLARTSDEQYF.

This sequence joins TRBV7-2 and TRBJ2-7, with 7 positions matching TRBD1. From germline, CDR1 is SGHTA and CDR2 FQGNSA. The junction had 8 bases not matched to a gene; V was cut back by 5 bases and J by 4 bases. The CDR3 spans 14 residues. The CDR3 nucleotides read TGTGCCAGCAGCATCTACAGGGGCAGGTACGAGCAGTACTTC. This translates into CASSIYRGRYEQYF. The full variable domain, with the rest looked up from reference TRBV7-2 and TRBJ2-7, is GAGVSQSPSNKVTEKGKDVELRCDPISGHTALYWYRQSLGQGLEFLIYFQGNSAPDKSGLPSDRFSAERTGGSVSTLTIQRTQQEDSAVYLCASSIYRGRYEQYFGPGTRLTVT.

This clone was counted a single time. The chain joins TRBV12-3 or TRBV12-4 to TRBJ2-2; tentative D call: TRBD2 (5 bases). Trimming took 2 bases from V and 6 from J, leaving 7 bases between them. The CDR3 sequence is 13 residues long. The CDR3 reads CASSLMEAGELFF. Here the CDR3 DNA reads TGTGCCAGCAGTTTAATGGAGGCCGGGGAGCTGTTTTTT.

This chain links TRBV7-2 with TRBJ2-7; unclear D gene. The CDR3 covers 13 residues. Trimming pared 5 bases from V and 6 bases from J, leaving 14 bases between. CDR1 is SGHTA and CDR2 is FQGNSA in the germline V gene. DNA of the CDR3: TGTGCCAGCAGCACCCTAGACCTCTCCGAGCAGTACTTC. Translating gives CASSTLDLSEQYF.

The chain combines TRBV19 with TRBJ2-1; no clear D gene. Trimming took 0 bases from V and 2 from J, leaving 11 bases between them. CDR3 length equals 16 residues. Germline V gene data show CDR1 as LNHDA and CDR2 as SQIVND (reference sequence). This chain's CDR3 is CASSIDLWLAYNEQFF. The CDR3 region has the DNA TGTGCCAGTAGTATAGACCTCTGGCTAGCCTACAATGAGCAGTTCTTC.

The chain couples TRBV5-1 to TRBJ1-2, with a weak D call TRBD1 (6 bases). This CDR3 has 15 amino acids. V lost 0 bases and J 8 bases, leaving 17 bases between the germline ends. In germline, CDR1 is SGHRS, CDR2 YFSETQ. The DNA of the CDR3 is TGCGCCAGCAGCTTGGCGGGCAGGGGATCGGAGGGCTACACCTTC. Protein sequence: CASSLAGRGSEGYTF. The full variable domain, completed using reference TRBV5-1 and TRBJ1-2, is KAGVTQTPRYLIKTRGQQVTLSCSPISGHRSVSWYQQTPGQGLQFLFEYFSETQRNKGNFPGRFSGRQFSNSRSEMNVSTLELGDSALYLCASSLAGRGSEGYTFGSGTRLTVV.

J is TRBJ1-1 and V is TRBV12-3 or TRBV12-4; D ambiguous. The CDR3 loop spans 13 amino acids. V lost 7 bases, J lost 12 bases, and 21 bases lay in between. The CDR3 nucleotides read TGTGCCAGCACCTTGTGGAACAGCCGCCGGCCTTTCTTT. Its protein is CASTLWNSRRPFF.

The rearrangement uses TRBV6-2 or TRBV6-3 and TRBJ1-1; possible D gene TRBD1, 6 bases. Trimming removed 5 bases at V and 5 bases at J, with 18 bases between. CDR3 length: 15 amino acids. The germline CDR1 and CDR2 sequences are MNHEY and SVGEGT. The chain's CDR3 is CASSPSEGRGTEAFF. CDR3 in DNA: TGTGCCAGCAGTCCCTCGGAGGGGAGGGGGACTGAAGCTTTCTTT.